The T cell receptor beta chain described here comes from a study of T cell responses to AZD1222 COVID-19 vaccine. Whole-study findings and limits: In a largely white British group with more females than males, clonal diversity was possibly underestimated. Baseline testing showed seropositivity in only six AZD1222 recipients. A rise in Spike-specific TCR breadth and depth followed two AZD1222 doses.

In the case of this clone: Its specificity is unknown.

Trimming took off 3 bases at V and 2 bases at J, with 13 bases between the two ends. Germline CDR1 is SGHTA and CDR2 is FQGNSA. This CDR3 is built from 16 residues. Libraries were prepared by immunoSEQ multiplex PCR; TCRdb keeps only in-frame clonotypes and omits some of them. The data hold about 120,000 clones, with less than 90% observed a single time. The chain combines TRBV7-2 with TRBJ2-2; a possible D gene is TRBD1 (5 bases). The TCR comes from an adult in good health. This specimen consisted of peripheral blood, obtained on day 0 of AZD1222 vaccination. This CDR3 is CASSLHRQLNTGELFF. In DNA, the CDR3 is TGTGCCAGCAGCTTGCACAGACAGCTCAACACCGGGGAGCTGTTTTTT.